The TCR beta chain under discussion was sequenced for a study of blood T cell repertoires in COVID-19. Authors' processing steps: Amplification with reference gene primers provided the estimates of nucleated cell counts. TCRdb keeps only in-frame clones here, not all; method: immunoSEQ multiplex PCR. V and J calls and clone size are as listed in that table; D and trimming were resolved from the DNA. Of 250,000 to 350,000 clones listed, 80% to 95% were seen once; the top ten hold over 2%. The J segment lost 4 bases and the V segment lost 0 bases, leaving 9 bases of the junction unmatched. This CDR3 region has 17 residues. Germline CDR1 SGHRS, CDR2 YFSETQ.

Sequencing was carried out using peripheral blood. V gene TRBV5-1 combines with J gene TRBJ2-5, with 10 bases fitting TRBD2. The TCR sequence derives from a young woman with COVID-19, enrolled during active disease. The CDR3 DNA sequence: TGCGCCAGCAGCTTGGTTATAAGCGGGAGGGAAGTAGAGACCCAGTACTTC. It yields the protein CASSLVISGREVETQYF.